This T cell receptor (beta chain) was found in a study of cytomegalovirus exposure and HLA in healthy donors (dated by TCRdb to about 2017). Describing the broader study: In an earlier analysis of several hundred of the donors, 276 Gb of sequence data and 90 million to 130 million unique TCR beta sequences from roughly 200 million T cells were reported. Typing coverage varied by locus: roughly 620-630 donors for A, B, C, DRB1 and DQB1; under 550 for DQA1; nearly 610 for DPA1; approximately 470 for DPB1. HLA typing covered class I and class II loci at four-digit resolution. Across 398 genotyped donors of the cohort, an average of roughly 250,000 unique TCR beta nucleotide sequences per donor were sequenced, and 15% to 20% of those sequences were non-productive. Every repertoire in the discovery cohort had been generated on one and the same sequencing platform. Approximately 300 gigabases of sequencing data and approximately 84 million unique TCR sequences were included in an early release covering about 700 HLA-typed donors. The aim of the study was to test whether cataloging public T cell receptors could identify signatures of past pathogen exposure. To study patterns of TCR occurrence, a later analysis re-analyzed previously published TCR beta repertoires from 700 or so donors and added high-resolution HLA genotyping. The genetic ancestry cluster associated with self-reported Caucasian donors included 70% to 85% of the approximately 430 genotyped donors. Genome-wide SNP genotypes for about 65% of the roughly 670 donors were used in a later genetic analysis, which treated that subset as a discovery cohort. The study profiled the T cell repertoires of 666 subjects by immunosequencing and related them to cytomegalovirus serostatus. To decide whether each TCR beta V gene segment behaved as functional or pseudogenic, an earlier analysis of approximately 600 of the donors relied on high-throughput TCR beta sequencing. Donor age, sex, ethnicity and CMV serostatus were compiled together with the repertoire data. Rather than using new phenotypic data, the later analysis identified candidate immune exposures from TCR beta sequences and from how often those sequences occurred across donors. To predict cytomegalovirus infection status, the study brought together high-throughput TCR immunosequencing, statistical association of individual TCRs with disease status, and machine learning. Four to six DR-DQ haplotypes were handled as single units for association and clustering, since linkage in the cohort was strong. Along with the roughly 670-subject first cohort, a separate validation cohort of more than 90 different subjects was used. What the authors observed across the whole study: The authors suggested that the approach could potentially be extended to other disease states and immunological phenotypes. The 87-base-pair reads could not distinguish some IMGT-functional V segments, including TRBV6-2 and TRBV6-3, so those segments were excluded. In a later analysis, about 17,000 TCR beta sequences were associated with specific HLA alleles at a false discovery rate of 0.05. A further reported finding was that TCR beta sequences accurately predicted the HLA-A and HLA-B alleles for most subjects in the first cohort. The only immune exposure information available for the cohort was CMV serostatus. A group of highly shared sequence variants was considered likely to be a technical artifact of the sequencing pipeline. In a later analysis, HLA-associated TCR beta chains showed more clonal expansion and lower generation probabilities than non-associated chains that were equally common. Linkage disequilibrium might explain the correlated functional status among segregating V segments, but an unknown experimental factor could not be ruled out. In both the original and validation cohorts, the classifier was reported to diagnose cytomegalovirus status with high specificity and sensitivity. HLA typing was unavailable for some donors at each locus, so association tests used only the typed subset. In a later genetic analysis, fewer N-insertions in productive TCRs were reported among donors in an Asian-associated ancestry cluster than the roughly 640-donor mean. Assigning TCR associations to individual alleles was difficult when HLA alleles, especially DR and DQ, strongly co-occurred. Sequencing depth was assumed to be roughly uniform across donors in the presence/absence analyses, though that assumption may not hold. Most TCR sequences were observed very rarely across donors, whereas some public TCRs were present in many individuals. Approximately 16 rarely observed V segments, including chromosome 9 orphons, were excluded from the earlier analysis of a few hundred of the donors because counts were too low. A total of some 180 TCR beta chains were listed by the study as associated with cytomegalovirus. According to a later analysis, most CMV-associated TCR beta chains appeared to be HLA-restricted, and the HLA associations seemed to be driven largely by CMV exposure. Broadly in line with IMGT annotations, most TCR beta V segments showed up in productive rearrangements about 87% or about 30% of the time in an earlier analysis of approximately 640 of the donors. Several of the top co-occurrence clusters appeared to be linked to parvovirus B19, influenza, CMV and Epstein-Barr virus, according to a later analysis. Only TCR beta chains were sequenced in this cohort, and the absence of alpha or paired-chain data limited detectable features. In vitro tests confirmed that a few of the cytomegalovirus-associated TCR beta chains recognize cytomegalovirus antigens. In a later analysis, the rate of TCR association differed among HLA loci, with DRB1 alleles having the most associated TCRs and HLA-C alleles having the fewest. V-gene and J-gene trimming of TCR beta chains was associated with a missense DCLRE1C variant in a later genetic analysis, and the association was replicated in an independent cohort.

To prepare the library, the immunoSEQ multiplex PCR assay was applied. For the multiplex PCR, a mixture combining 60 forward primers for TCR Vbeta segments and 13 reverse primers for TCR Jbeta segments was used. The CDR3 region of rearranged TCR beta genes was amplified from genomic DNA with a multiplex PCR assay. Amplified TCR beta libraries were sequenced as 87-base-pair reads on the Illumina HiSeq System. Concerning the study's data processing: A later analysis tallied some 79 million unique TCR beta chains across the 550 to 850 repertoires, and approximately 12 million of those chains were shared by two or more donors. A nearest-neighbor algorithm error-corrected the raw reads and collapsed the reads into unique sequences, merging closely related sequences to remove PCR and sequencing errors. CDR3 sequences were aligned to IMGT reference sequences to assign V, D and J gene segments. For a sequence to be retained, a match of at least six nucleotides to both a V gene segment and a J gene segment was required. A rearrangement was called productive if the CDR3 had no stop codons and remained in frame with V and J, and every other rearrangement was called non-productive. CDR3 was defined by IMGT convention, running from the second conserved V-encoded cysteine to the conserved J-encoded phenylalanine. Sequences without an unambiguous match to a single V gene segment were excluded from the earlier analysis of about 630 of the donors. In an earlier analysis of 587 of the donors, V segments were called functional above 56.7% productive rearrangements and were called segregating when the between-donor standard deviation exceeded 5%. A statistical classification framework was developed to diagnose cytomegalovirus status using the catalog of TCR beta chain sequences. V and J gene assignment, in a later analysis, came from comparing TCR nucleotide sequences with IMGT/GENE-DB human TR gene sequences. The TCRdist pipeline was used in a later analysis to assign CDR3 sequences and most-parsimonious VDJ recombination scenarios. In a later analysis, each TCR beta chain was defined by its CDR3 amino acid sequence together with its V-gene family, and reads without a unique V-gene family were excluded. In a later analysis, approximately 590 highly shared, low-generation-probability nucleotide sequences were removed to address suspected cross-contamination and a sequencing artifact. In a later analysis, a clonal expansion index was calculated for each public chain from normalized within-repertoire ranks of inferred template counts. A later analysis computed generation probabilities with a VDJ recombination model fitted to out-of-frame rearrangements, and checked the results against IGoR. Hypergeometric tests were used in a later analysis to score TCR-TCR, TCR-HLA and TCR-CMV co-occurrence, with a repertoire-size bias correction applied to the TCR pairs. In a later analysis, false discovery rates were estimated by permuting HLA or CMV assignments 20 times. In a later analysis, co-occurring TCRs were grouped using DBSCAN, with TCRdist sequence similarity added in when clustering inside HLA-allele-positive subsets. Repertoires with fewer than 30,000 or more than 120,000 public chains were left out of co-occurrence clustering, as were a handful of repertoires with anomalous nucleotide sharing. TCRdb holds this immuneACCESS table with in-frame rearrangements only. Some clones are missing; in checked studies, unresolved V genes explain under half, and the rest has no known cause. For V, J and clone size, that table is used; D and trimming come from the DNA. The sample contains some 130,000 clones, 76% of them found a single time. The ten largest clones take up 2.5% to 3.5% of the sample.

A note on this clone: The antigen this receptor binds is unknown. The record has no base qualities; no much larger clone is one base away.

The junction shows trimming of 6 bases on V and 5 bases on J, plus 16 bases between the germline ends. The germline V gene gives CDR1 as SNHLY and CDR2 as FYNNEI. From the cysteine up to the phenylalanine, the CDR3 has a length of 14 residues. Only CDR3 DNA remains: 42 bases, in frame from the first base. The cohort was made up of under 800 healthy bone marrow donors. All cohort members were sampled while nominally healthy, although unrecorded immune exposures were likely present. The donor tested CMV seronegative and was one of the 352 seronegative cohort members. Every donor gave a peripheral blood sample, and the peripheral blood mononuclear cells from that sample were used for TCR beta sequencing. Genomic DNA extraction from the blood cell samples was performed with the Qiagen DNeasy Blood Extraction Kit.

The receptor was derived from a man in his forties or fifties in good health and CMV-seronegative. The sequence is built from TRBV2 and TRBJ1-2; the D gene remains uncertain. Source material: PBMCs. The CDR3 region: CASSELAEAYGYTF. The nucleotides read TGTGCCAGCAGCGAACTGGCGGAGGCTTATGGCTACACCTTC.